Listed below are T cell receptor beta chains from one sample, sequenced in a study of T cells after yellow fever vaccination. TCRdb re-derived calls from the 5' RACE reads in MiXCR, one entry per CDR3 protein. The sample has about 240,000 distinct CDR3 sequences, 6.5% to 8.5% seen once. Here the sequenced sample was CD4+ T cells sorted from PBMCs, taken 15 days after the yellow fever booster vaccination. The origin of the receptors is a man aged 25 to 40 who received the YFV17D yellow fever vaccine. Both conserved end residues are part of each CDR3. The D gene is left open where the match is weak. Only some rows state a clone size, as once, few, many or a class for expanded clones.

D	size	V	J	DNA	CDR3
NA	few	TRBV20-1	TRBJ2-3	TGCAGTGCTAGTTCTAGTCGTGACAGTTTTTGGTATTTT	CSASSSRDSFWYF
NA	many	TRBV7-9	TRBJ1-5	TGTGCCAGCAGCTTAGGAGCCAGTACGAATCAGCCCCAGCATTTT	CASSLGASTNQPQHF
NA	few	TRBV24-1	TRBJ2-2	TGTGCCACCAGTGATTCGCGACGGGCGAACACCGGGGAGCTGTTTTTT	CATSDSRRANTGELFF
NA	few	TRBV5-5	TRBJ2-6	TGTGCCAGCAGCCGCCAGATGGGTTCCGGGGCCAACGTCCTGACTTTC	CASSRQMGSGANVLTF
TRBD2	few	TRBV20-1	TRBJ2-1	TGCAGTGCCCTTAGCGGGAGTTGGTCCTACAATGAGCAGTTCTTC	CSALSGSWSYNEQFF
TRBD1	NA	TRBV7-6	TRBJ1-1	TGTGCCAGCAGCTCCCGGGACAGGGGCACTGAAGCTTTCTTT	CASSSRDRGTEAFF
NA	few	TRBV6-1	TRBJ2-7	TGTGCCAGCAGCGACACTAGAACCTACGAGCAGTACTTC	CASSDTRTYEQYF
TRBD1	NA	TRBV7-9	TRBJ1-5	TGTGCCAGCAGCCAGGGGGGGCCGCAGTTCAATCAGCCCCAGCATTTT	CASSQGGPQFNQPQHF
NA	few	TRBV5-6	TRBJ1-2	TGTGCCAGCAGCTTGGCCCCGGCTGGCTACACCTTC	CASSLAPAGYTF
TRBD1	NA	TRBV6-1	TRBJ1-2	TGTGCCAGCAGCCGGACAGGGGGAAACTATGGCTACACCTTC	CASSRTGGNYGYTF
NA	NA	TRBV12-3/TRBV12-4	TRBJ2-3	TGTGCCAGCAGCCCTCGACTAGGGGAAACAGATACGCAGTATTTT	CASSPRLGETDTQYF
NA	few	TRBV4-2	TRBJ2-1	TGTGCCAGCAGCCAAGAGCCAACAAATGAGCAGTTCTTC	CASSQEPTNEQFF
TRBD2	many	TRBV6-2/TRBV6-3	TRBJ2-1	TGTGCCAGCAGTTACGTAGGACTAGCGGGAAATCCGAACAATGAGCAGTTCTTC	CASSYVGLAGNPNNEQFF
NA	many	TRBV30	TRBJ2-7	TGTGCCTGGAGTTCCCGTTGGGAACGTCCCTACGAGCAGTACTTC	CAWSSRWERPYEQYF
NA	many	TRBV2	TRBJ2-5	TGTGCCAGCAGTGCAAACCGGGATGAAGAGACCCAGTACTTC	CASSANRDEETQYF
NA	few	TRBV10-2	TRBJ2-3	TGCGCCAGCAGGAGAGGGGGGCTGGGCCGGACTAGCACAGATACGCAGTATTTT	CASRRGGLGRTSTDTQYF
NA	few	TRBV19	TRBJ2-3	TGTGCCAGTAGTGGAGGGGGGCAGTATTTT	CASSGGGQYF
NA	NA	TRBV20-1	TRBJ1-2	TGCAGTGCTAGAGTAGTACTGAACTATGGCTACACCTTC	CSARVVLNYGYTF
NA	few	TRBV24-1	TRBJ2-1	TGTGCCACCAGTGATTCCCACACCCTTCCGGAGCAGTTCTTC	CATSDSHTLPEQFF
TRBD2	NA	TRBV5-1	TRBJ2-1	TGCGCCAGCAGCGCCGCTAGCGGCTCCTACAATGAGCAGTTCTTC	CASSAASGSYNEQFF
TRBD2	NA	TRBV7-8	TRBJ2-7	TGTGCCAGCAGCTTAAGGGGGCTGACTAGCGGGGCCTCCTACGAGCAGTACTTC	CASSLRGLTSGASYEQYF
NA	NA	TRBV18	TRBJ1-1	TGTGCCAGCTTGAGGGTCGAGAACACTGAAGCTTTCTTT	CASLRVENTEAFF
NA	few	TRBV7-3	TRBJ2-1	TGTGCCAGCAGCTTTAGGCCCCAAGGTGAGCAGTTCTTC	CASSFRPQGEQFF
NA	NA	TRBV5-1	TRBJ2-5	TGCGCCAGCAGCTTGATCCCGGTCAGGGAGACCCAGTACTTC	CASSLIPVRETQYF
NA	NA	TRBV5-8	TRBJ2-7	TGTGCCAGCAGCCCTAGGCCACTGGGGGAGCAGTACTTC	CASSPRPLGEQYF
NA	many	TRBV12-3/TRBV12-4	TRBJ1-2	TGTGCCAGCAGTTTAAGCCAAAATCCATATGGCTACACCTTC	CASSLSQNPYGYTF
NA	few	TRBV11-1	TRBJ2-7	TGTGCCAGCAGCACCCCCGGGGTCCGGGCGGAACAAATCTACGAGCAGTACTTC	CASSTPGVRAEQIYEQYF
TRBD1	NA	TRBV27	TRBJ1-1	TGTGCCAGCAGCCGGCGGACAGGGAACACTGAAGCTTTCTTT	CASSRRTGNTEAFF
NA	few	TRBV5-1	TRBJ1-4	TGCGCCAGCAGCGCAGGGTCAACTAATGAAAAACTGTTTTTT	CASSAGSTNEKLFF
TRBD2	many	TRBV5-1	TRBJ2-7	TGCGCCAGCAGCTTTCGACTAGCGGGATCCTCGGACGAGCAGTACTTC	CASSFRLAGSSDEQYF
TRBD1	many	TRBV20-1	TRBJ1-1	TGCAGTGCTAGAGATAGCCAGGGGGCTTGGAGCACTGAAGCTTTCTTT	CSARDSQGAWSTEAFF
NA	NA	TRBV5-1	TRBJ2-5	TGCGCCAGCAGCTCCCCGGGACACGGGAGGCAAGAGACCCAGTACTTC	CASSSPGHGRQETQYF
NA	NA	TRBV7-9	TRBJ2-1	TGTGCCAGCAGCTTAGGGGGCGCCGGGGACAATGAGCAGTTCTTC	CASSLGGAGDNEQFF
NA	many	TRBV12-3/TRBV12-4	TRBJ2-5	TGTGCCAGCAGTTTCTACGGGGATTTCCAAGAGACCCAGTACTTC	CASSFYGDFQETQYF
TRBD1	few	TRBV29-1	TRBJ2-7	TGCAGCGTTGGGGGACAGGGGGTAACCTACGAGCAGTACTTC	CSVGGQGVTYEQYF
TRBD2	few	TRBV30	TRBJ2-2	TGTGCCTGGGCAGGGAGGGCCCCGACCGGGGAGCTGTTTTTT	CAWAGRAPTGELFF
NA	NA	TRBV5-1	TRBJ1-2	TGCGCCAGCAGCTCCGCAGGGAGAGGACTCTATGGCTACACCTTC	CASSSAGRGLYGYTF
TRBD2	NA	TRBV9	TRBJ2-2	TGTGCCAGCAGCGTAGTTAGCGGGTCAAACACCGGGGAGCTGTTTTTT	CASSVVSGSNTGELFF
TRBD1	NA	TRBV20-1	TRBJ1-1	TGCAGTGCTCCCACAGGGGATCATGAAGCTTTCTTT	CSAPTGDHEAFF
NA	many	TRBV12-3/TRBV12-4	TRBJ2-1	TGTGCCAGCAGGCCTCTGGAGGGAAATGAGCAGTTCTTC	CASRPLEGNEQFF